This T cell receptor beta chain was documented in a study of T cell responses to AZD1222 COVID-19 vaccine. Whole-study findings and limits: Repertoires were obtained solely post-peak T cell response.

Generated by immunoSEQ multiplex PCR, the TCRdb table keeps only in-frame clones and is missing some. Here the sample spans roughly 100,000 clones, around 94% being singletons. Trimming cost V 5 bases and J 6 bases, with 19 bases left between them. The CDR3 sequence is 15 residues long. The germline gives CDR1 KGHSH, CDR2 LQKENI. As concerns this clone: Its cognate antigen is unknown.

Sequenced here: peripheral blood, sampled on day 0 of AZD1222 vaccination. This receptor was obtained from an adult in good health. The V call is TRBV18, the J call TRBJ1-2; possibly TRBD1 for D (5 bases). The CDR3 reads CASSGYQGPEDGYTF. DNA of the CDR3: TGTGCCAGCTCAGGTTATCAGGGTCCGGAGGATGGCTACACCTTC.